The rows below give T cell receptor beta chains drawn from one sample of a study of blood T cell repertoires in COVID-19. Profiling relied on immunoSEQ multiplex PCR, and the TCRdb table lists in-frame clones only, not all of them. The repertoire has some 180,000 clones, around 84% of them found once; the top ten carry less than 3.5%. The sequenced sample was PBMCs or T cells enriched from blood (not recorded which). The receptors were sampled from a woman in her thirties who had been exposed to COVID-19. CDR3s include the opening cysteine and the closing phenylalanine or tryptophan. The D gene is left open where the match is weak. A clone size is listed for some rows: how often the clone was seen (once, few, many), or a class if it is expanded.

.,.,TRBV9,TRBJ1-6,TGTGCCAGCAGCGCGGGTGGCTCACCCCTCCACTTT,CASSAGGSPLHF
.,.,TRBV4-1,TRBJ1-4,TGCGCCAGCAGCCAAGTTGGGAGGGGAGGTACTAATGAAAAACTGTTTTTT,CASSQVGRGGTNEKLFF
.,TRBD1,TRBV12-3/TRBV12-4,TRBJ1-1,TGTGCCAGCAGTCCCACGACAGGGACTGAAGCTTTCTTT,CASSPTTGTEAFF
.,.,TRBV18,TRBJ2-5,TGTGCCAGCTCACCCGCCGATGCGGAGACCCAGTACTTC,CASSPADAETQYF
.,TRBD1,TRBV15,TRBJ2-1,TGTGCCACCAGCAGAACCTTGACAGGGGGAGGAAATGAGCAGTTCTTC,CATSRTLTGGGNEQFF
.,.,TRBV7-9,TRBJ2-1,TGTGCCAGTGGACACCAGCCCAATGAGCAGTTCTTC,CASGHQPNEQFF
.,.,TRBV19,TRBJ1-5,TGTGCCAGTAGTATTAATAGAGGCGACCAGCCCCAGCATTTT,CASSINRGDQPQHF
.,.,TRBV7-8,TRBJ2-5,TGTGCCAGCAGCTTAGAGGACTTCCAAGAGACCCAGTACTTC,CASSLEDFQETQYF
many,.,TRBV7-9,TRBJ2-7,TGTGCCAGCAGCTACACTCGGGAAGGGCGCCGCTACGAGCAGTACTTC,CASSYTREGRRYEQYF
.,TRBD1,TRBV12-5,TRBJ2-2,TGTGCTAGTGTCATCGGGACAGCTCTTACCGGGGAGCTGTTTTTT,CASVIGTALTGELFF
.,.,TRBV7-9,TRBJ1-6,TGTGCCAGCAGCTTAGGGCACAATAATTCACCCCTCCACTTT,CASSLGHNNSPLHF
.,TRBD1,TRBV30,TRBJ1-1,TGTGCCTGGAGCACCGGGACAGGGGACACTGAAGCTTTCTTT,CAWSTGTGDTEAFF
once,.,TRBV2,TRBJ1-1,TGTGCCAGCAGTGAGATGGGGGCCGCCAACACTGAAGCTTTCTTT,CASSEMGAANTEAFF
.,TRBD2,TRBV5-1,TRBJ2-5,TGCGCCACTCAGCCCGGGGGGACCCAAGAGACCCAGTACTTC,CATQPGGTQETQYF
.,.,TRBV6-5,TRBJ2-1,TGTGCCAGCAGCCGCGCTAGCTCCTACAATGAGCAGTTCTTC,CASSRASSYNEQFF
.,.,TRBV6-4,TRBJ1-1,TGTGCCAGCAGTGACACTTTCTCCACTGAAGCTTTCTTT,CASSDTFSTEAFF
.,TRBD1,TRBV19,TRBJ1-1,TGTGCCAGTAGTACCACCGGACAGGGACACACTGAAGCTTTCTTT,CASSTTGQGHTEAFF
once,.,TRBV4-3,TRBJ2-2,TGCGCCAGCAGCCAAGATGGAGGGAACACCGGGGAGCTGTTTTTT,CASSQDGGNTGELFF
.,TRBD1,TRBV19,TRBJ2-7,TGTGCCAGTAGCCCAGGACAGGGGGGCTACGAGCAGTACTTC,CASSPGQGGYEQYF
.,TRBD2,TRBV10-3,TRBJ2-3,TGTGCCATCAGGAGCCCGGGGGGGGATTTGGTGATCGGCACAGATACGCAGTATTTT,CAIRSPGGDLVIGTDTQYF
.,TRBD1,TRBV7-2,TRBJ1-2,TGTGCCAGCAGCTCTCTCGCAGGGGGCGGTGGTGGCTACACCTTC,CASSSLAGGGGGYTF
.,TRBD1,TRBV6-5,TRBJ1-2,TGTGCCAGCAGAATCGGGACAGACCATGGCTACACCTTC,CASRIGTDHGYTF
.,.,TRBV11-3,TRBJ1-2,TGTGCCAGCAGTCCAAACAATCCGGGACCCAGGGGCTATGGCTACACCTTC,CASSPNNPGPRGYGYTF
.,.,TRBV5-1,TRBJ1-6,TGCGCCAGCAGCTTGGGCGGGGGGTATTCACCCCTCCACTTT,CASSLGGGYSPLHF
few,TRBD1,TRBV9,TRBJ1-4,TGTGCCAGCAGCGTAGGCAGGGGGTTTGGTGAAAAACTGTTTTTT,CASSVGRGFGEKLFF
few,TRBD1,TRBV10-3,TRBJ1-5,TGTGCCATCGGGACAGGTCGGAATCAGCCCCAGCATTTT,CAIGTGRNQPQHF
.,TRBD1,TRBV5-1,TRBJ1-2,TGCGCCAGCAGCAGCCAAGGGACAGGGGGCTATGGCTACACCTTC,CASSSQGTGGYGYTF
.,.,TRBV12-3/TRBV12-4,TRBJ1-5,TGTGCCAGCAGTTTGGGCAGCAATCAGCCCCAGCATTTT,CASSLGSNQPQHF
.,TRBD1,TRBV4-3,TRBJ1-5,TGCGCCAGCAGCCAAGGGACAGGGGGCAATAGCAATCAGCCCCAGCATTTT,CASSQGTGGNSNQPQHF
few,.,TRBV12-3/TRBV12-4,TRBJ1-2,TGTGCCAGCACCGACTTGTGGGGCTACACCTTC,CASTDLWGYTF
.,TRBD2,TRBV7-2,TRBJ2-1,TGTGCCAGCAGCTGGACTAGCGGGGACTACAATGAGCAGTTCTTC,CASSWTSGDYNEQFF
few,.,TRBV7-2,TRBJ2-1,TGTGCCAGCAGCTTCGGCGGGGTCAGCTCCTACAATGAGCAGTTCTTC,CASSFGGVSSYNEQFF
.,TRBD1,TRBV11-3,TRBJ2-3,TGTGCCAGCGCGAGTGGCTGGGACAGGTACACAGATACGCAGTATTTT,CASASGWDRYTDTQYF
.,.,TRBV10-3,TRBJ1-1,TGTGCCATCAGTGGACAGATGAACACTGAAGCTTTCTTT,CAISGQMNTEAFF
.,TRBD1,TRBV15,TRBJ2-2,TGTGCCACCAGCAGGGGACAGGGCCTGGCATCCGGGGAGCTGTTTTTT,CATSRGQGLASGELFF
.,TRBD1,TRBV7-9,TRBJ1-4,TGTGCCAGCAGCCAAGGGGACAGCCCAACTAATGAAAAACTGTTTTTT,CASSQGDSPTNEKLFF
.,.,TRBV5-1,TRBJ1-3,TGCGCCAGCAGCTTGGCCTATTCTGGAAACACCATATATTTT,CASSLAYSGNTIYF
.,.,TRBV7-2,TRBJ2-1,TGTGCCAGCAGCCGACAGTACAATGAGCAGTTCTTC,CASSRQYNEQFF
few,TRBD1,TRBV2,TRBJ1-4,TGTGCCAGCAAAAACAGGGGGGGAGATGAAAAACTGTTTTTT,CASKNRGGDEKLFF
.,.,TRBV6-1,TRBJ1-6,TGTGCCAGCAGTGAAGGGGCCAATTCACCCCTCCACTTT,CASSEGANSPLHF
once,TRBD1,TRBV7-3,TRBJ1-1,TGTGCCAGCAGCTTATTGCGACAGGGGGCGACTGAAGCTTTCTTT,CASSLLRQGATEAFF
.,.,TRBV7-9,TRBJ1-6,TGTGCCAGCAGCTTTCCACAGGGCGTAAATTCACCCCTCCACTTT,CASSFPQGVNSPLHF
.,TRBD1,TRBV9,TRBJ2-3,TGTGCCAGCAGCGTAGGGGGACAGGTGGGCACAGATACGCAGTATTTT,CASSVGGQVGTDTQYF
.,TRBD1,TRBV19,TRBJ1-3,TGTGCCACCCGACAGGGTTACTCTGGAAACACCATATATTTT,CATRQGYSGNTIYF
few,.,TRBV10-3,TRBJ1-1,TGTGCCATCAGTGTTCCGCTATCCGCAGGGCCCACTGAAGCTTTCTTT,CAISVPLSAGPTEAFF
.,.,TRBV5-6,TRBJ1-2,TGTGCCAGCACCCCAGGGAACAACTATGGCTACACCTTC,CASTPGNNYGYTF
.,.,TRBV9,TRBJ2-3,TGTGCCAGCAGCGTAGGTCGGGGGGCCCTCGATACGCAGTATTTT,CASSVGRGALDTQYF
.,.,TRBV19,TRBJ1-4,TGTGCCAGTAGTCATCCAACTAATGAAAAACTGTTTTTT,CASSHPTNEKLFF
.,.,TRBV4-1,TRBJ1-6,TGCGCCAGCAGCCAGGCCTCCCCGGGGTCACCCCTCCACTTT,CASSQASPGSPLHF
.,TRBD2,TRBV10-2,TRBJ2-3,TGCGCCAGCAGTGAGTCCTTTAGCGGGGGATCAGATACGCAGTATTTT,CASSESFSGGSDTQYF
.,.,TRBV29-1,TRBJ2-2,TGCAGCGTTGAAGAGAGGACAGCGAACACCGGGGAGCTGTTTTTT,CSVEERTANTGELFF
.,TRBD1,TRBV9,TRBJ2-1,TGTGCCAGCAGCCCGGGACAGGGGGTCTACAATGAGCAGTTCTTC,CASSPGQGVYNEQFF
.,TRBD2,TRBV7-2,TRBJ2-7,TGTGCCAGCATAAGGCTAGCGGGGGGTCCCTACGAGCAGTACTTC,CASIRLAGGPYEQYF
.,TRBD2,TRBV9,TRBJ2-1,TGTGCCAGCAGCGTAGCGGGACTAGCGGGGGGTATGAATGAGCAGTTCTTC,CASSVAGLAGGMNEQFF
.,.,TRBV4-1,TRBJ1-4,TGCGCCAGCAGCTTCAGGGTGGCCGCAACTAATGAAAAACTGTTTTTT,CASSFRVAATNEKLFF
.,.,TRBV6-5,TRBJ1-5,TGTGCCAGCAGGCTACAGGGTCCCCAGCATTTT,CASRLQGPQHF
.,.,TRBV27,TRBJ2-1,TGTGCCAGCAGTTACACACTAGAGCACTACAATGAGCAGTTCTTC,CASSYTLEHYNEQFF
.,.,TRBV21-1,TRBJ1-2,TGTGCCAGCAGCAACAGGGGTTATGGCTACACCTTC,CASSNRGYGYTF
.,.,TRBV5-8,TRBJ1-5,TGTGCCAGCAGCGCGCGTCTCCAGGGGAATCAGCCCCAGCATTTT,CASSARLQGNQPQHF